The text below deals with one TCR beta chain. This clonotype appeared a few times. Its antigen is currently not known. Base-call qualities are not available, and no considerably larger clone is one nucleotide away. The CDR3 holds 12 amino acids from the cysteine to the phenylalanine. Only the CDR3 DNA is retained, 36 bases long and in frame from the first base. From the germline V gene, CDR1 is SGHTA and CDR2 is FQGNSA. The V end loses 5 bases and the J end loses 4 bases, and a stretch of 7 bases separates them. Explained via the paper, the treatment or condition label denotes: live attenuated yellow fever vaccine strain. A standard Ficoll-Paque protocol was used to isolate PBMCs from peripheral blood. CD4 and CD8 T-cell fractions were isolated with Dynabeads CD4 and CD8 positive selection kits. TriZol was used to extract RNA from bulk PBMCs, CD4 and CD8 fractions, and dextramer-positive and dextramer-negative fractions.

TCRdb lists the instrument as Illumina NovaSeq 6000. TCR cDNA was made using 5'RACE template switching, a step that added a universal primer site and unique molecular identifiers. cDNA synthesis was primed from both the TCR alpha and TCR beta constant segments. Library amplification involved two PCR steps, and the second step added sample barcodes and sequencing adapters. Libraries were sequenced on Illumina HiSeq 2500 (2x100 bp) or NovaSeq (2x150 bp). The original pipeline was this. MIGEC handled demultiplexing of reads and collapsing into UMI consensus sequences, while MiXCR performed V(D)J alignment. Vaccine-responding clonotypes were identified with edgeR using replicate PBMC samples, with FDR below 0.01 and a log2 fold change above 5 up to day 15 being required. CD4 or CD8 identity was assigned to each bulk clonotype according to whether the clonotype was present at higher abundance in the sequenced CD4 repertoire or the sequenced CD8 repertoire. In TCRdb, the public reads were trimmed at Q25 with fastp and aligned with MiXCR, with productive beta chains retained. CDR3 protein duplicates are merged, each entry listing the most common genes and DNA. TCRdb, rather than the study authors, made the V and J calls. In all, the sample holds a few hundred thousand distinct CDR3 sequences, and approximately 12% of those were seen once. The ten largest account for around 3% of the sample.

This record belongs to a study of T cells after yellow fever vaccination (dated by TCRdb to about 2019). In terms of the full investigation: The SMART-Seq v4 Ultra Low Input RNA kit was used to prepare libraries from fractions with low cell numbers. Bulk TCR alpha and beta repertoires were sequenced longitudinally to track T-cell clones before and after primary and booster YFV17D yellow fever vaccination. Two healthy male donors, one aged 18 to 29 and one aged 30 to 40 years, were included in the cohort. Blood was drawn at multiple timepoints before and after primary and secondary immunization, with bulk PBMC replicates and cell subsets isolated.

The investigation overall reported the following: A small share of clonotypes was detected in both CD4 and CD8 compartments, with the overlap likely arising from convergent recombination. Only two donors were included in the study, so the extent to which the findings can be generalized is limited. Computational filtering was required because FACS-sorted repertoires could contain abundant contaminating clonotypes from the bulk population. Compared with the primary T-cell response, the secondary T-cell response was weaker but faster, peaking on day 5 rather than day 15. Most clones expanded after primary vaccination were re-detected after the booster (approximately 96% of CD4 and around nine tenths of CD8), suggesting broad memory maintenance.

The rearranged segments are TRBV7-2 and TRBJ2-3; confidence is insufficient to name the D gene. The TCR sequence derives from a man younger than 35 who received the YFV17D yellow fever vaccine. This sample comprised CD4+ T cells sorted from PBMCs, obtained 15 days after the yellow fever booster vaccination. This receptor carries the CDR3 CASSRWPDTQYF. DNA sequence: TGTGCCAGCAGCCGATGGCCAGATACGCAGTATTTT.